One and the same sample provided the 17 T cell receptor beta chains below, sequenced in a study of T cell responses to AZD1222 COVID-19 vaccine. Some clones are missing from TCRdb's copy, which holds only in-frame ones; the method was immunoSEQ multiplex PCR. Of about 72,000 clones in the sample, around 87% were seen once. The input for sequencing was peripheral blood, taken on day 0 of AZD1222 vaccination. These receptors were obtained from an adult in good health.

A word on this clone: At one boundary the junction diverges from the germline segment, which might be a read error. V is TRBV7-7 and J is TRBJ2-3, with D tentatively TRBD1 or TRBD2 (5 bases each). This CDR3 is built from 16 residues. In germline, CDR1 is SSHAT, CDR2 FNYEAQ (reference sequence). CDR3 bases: TGTGCTAGCAGCGTGGGACCGGGCCCAGACACAGATACGCAGTATTTT. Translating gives CASSVGPGPDTDTQYF.

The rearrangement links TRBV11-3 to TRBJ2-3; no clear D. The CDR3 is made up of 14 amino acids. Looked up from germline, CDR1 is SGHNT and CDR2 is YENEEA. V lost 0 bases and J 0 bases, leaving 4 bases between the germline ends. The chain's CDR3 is CASSLEDSTDTQYF. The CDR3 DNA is TGTGCCAGCAGCTTAGAGGACAGCACAGATACGCAGTATTTT.

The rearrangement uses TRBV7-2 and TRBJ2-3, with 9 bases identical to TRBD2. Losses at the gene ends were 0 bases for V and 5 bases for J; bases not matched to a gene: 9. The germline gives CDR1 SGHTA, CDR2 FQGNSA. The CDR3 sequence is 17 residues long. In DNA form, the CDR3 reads TGTGCCAGCAGCTTAGCGGCTAGCGGGGCCGGGGGAGATACGCAGTATTTT. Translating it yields CASSLAASGAGGDTQYF.

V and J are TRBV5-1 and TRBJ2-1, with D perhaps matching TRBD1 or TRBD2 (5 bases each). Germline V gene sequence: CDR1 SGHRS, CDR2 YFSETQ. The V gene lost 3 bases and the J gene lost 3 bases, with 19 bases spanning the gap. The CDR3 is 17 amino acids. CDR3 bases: TGCGCCAGCAGCTGGCCGAGGGGCCAAGGGATCTACAATGAGCAGTTCTTC. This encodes CASSWPRGQGIYNEQFF.

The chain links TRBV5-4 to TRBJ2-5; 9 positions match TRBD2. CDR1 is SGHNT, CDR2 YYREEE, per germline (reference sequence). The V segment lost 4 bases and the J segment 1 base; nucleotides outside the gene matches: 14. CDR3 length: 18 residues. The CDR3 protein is CASSPRARGGVGQETQYF. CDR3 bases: TGTGCCAGCAGCCCTAGGGCGCGGGGGGGTGTGGGCCAAGAGACCCAGTACTTC.

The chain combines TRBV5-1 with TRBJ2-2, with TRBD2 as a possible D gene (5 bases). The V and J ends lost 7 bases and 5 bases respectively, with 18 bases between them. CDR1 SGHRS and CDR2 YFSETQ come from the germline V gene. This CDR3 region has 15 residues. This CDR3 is CASARDTVGTGELFF. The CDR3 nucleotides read TGCGCCAGCGCGAGGGATACCGTCGGGACCGGGGAGCTGTTTTTT.

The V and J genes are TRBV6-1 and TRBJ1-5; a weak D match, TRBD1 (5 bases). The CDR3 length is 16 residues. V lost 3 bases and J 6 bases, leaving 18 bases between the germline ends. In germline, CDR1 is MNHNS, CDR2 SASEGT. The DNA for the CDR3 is TGTGCCAGCAGTGACTGGGACCTGGCTCGGGGTCAGCCCCAGCATTTT. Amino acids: CASSDWDLARGQPQHF.

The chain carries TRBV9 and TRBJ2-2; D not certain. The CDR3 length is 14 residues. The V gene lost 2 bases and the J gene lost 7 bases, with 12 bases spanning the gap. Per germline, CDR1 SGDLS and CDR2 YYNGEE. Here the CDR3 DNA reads TGTGCCAGCAGCGTTACCAACGGCTACGGGGAGCTGTTTTTT. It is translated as CASSVTNGYGELFF. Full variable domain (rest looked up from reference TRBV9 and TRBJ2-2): DSGVTQTPKHLITATGQRVTLRCSPRSGDLSVYWYQQSLDQGLQFLIQYYNGEERAKGNILERFSAQQFPDLHSELNLSSLELGDSALYFCASSVTNGYGELFFGEGSRLTVL.

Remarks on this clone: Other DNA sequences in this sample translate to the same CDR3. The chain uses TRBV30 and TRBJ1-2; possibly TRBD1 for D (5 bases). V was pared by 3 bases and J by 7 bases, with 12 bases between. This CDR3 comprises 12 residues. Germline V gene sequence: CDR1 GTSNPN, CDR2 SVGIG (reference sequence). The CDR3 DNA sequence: TGTGCCTGGAGGGGGGATCGGGCTGGCTACACCTTC. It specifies CAWRGDRAGYTF.

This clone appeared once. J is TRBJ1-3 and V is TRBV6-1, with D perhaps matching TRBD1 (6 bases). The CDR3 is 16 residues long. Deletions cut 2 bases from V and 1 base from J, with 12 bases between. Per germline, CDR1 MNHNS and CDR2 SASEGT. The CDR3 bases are TGTGCCAGCAGTGAATCCCACAGGGAGTCTGGAAACACCATATATTTT. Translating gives CASSESHRESGNTIYF.

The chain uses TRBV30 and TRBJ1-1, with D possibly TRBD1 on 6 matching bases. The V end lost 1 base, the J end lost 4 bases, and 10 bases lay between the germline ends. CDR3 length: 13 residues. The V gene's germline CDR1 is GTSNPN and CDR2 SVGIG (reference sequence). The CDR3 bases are TGTGCCTGGAGTGAGGGGGGTAGCACTGAAGCTTTCTTT. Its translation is CAWSEGGSTEAFF.

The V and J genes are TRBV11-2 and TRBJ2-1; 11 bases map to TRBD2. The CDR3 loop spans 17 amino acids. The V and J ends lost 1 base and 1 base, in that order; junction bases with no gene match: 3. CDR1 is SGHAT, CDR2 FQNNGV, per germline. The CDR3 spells CASSLGSSGGSYNEQFF. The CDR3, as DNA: TGTGCCAGCAGCTTAGGGTCTAGCGGGGGGTCCTACAATGAGCAGTTCTTC.

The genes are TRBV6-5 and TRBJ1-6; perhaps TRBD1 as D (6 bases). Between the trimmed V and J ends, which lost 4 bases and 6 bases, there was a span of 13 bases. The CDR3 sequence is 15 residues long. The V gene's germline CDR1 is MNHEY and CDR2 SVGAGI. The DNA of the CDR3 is TGTGCCAGCAGTTCGACAGGTGGCCTTAATTCACCCCTCCACTTT. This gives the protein CASSSTGGLNSPLHF.

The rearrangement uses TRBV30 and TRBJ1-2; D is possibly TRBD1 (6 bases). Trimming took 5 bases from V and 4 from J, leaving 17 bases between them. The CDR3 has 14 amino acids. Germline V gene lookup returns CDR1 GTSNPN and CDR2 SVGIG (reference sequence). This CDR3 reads CAWDRNQGPYGYTF. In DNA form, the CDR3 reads TGTGCCTGGGATAGAAACCAGGGGCCCTATGGCTACACCTTC.

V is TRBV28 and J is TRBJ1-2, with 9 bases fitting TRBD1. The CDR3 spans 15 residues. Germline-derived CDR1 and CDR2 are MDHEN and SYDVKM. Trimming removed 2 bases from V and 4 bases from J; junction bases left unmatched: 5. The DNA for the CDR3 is TGTGCCAGCAGTTTACCTGGGACAGGGCTCTATGGCTACACCTTC. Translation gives CASSLPGTGLYGYTF.

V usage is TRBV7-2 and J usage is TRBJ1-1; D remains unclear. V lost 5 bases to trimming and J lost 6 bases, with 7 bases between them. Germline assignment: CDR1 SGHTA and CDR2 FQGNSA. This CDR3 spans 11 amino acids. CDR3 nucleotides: TGTGCCAGCAGCCCAGCCGCTGAAGCTTTCTTT. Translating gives CASSPAAEAFF.

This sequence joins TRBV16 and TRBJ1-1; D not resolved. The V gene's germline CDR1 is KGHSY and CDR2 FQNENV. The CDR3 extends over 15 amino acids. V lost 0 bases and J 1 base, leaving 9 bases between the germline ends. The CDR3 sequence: CASSQSMFTNTEAFF. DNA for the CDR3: TGTGCCAGCAGCCAATCGATGTTCACGAACACTGAAGCTTTCTTT.